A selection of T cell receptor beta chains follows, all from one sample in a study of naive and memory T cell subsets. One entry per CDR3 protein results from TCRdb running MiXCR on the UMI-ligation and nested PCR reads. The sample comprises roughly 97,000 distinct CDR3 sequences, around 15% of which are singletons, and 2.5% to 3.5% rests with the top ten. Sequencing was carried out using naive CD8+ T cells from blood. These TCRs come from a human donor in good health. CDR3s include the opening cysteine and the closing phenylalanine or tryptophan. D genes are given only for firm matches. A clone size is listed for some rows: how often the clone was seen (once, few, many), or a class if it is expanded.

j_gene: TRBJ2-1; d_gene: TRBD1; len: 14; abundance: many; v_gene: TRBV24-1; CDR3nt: TGTGCCACGGAGGGACAGGGGGGCTACAATGAGCAGTTCTTC; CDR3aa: CATEGQGGYNEQFF
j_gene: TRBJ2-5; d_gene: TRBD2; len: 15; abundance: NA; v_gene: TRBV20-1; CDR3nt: TGCAGTGCCCACGGGGCGGGGGGACGCCAAGAGACCCAGTACTTC; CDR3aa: CSAHGAGGRQETQYF
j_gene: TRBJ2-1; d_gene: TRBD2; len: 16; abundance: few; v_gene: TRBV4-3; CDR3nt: TGCGCCAGCAGCCAAGAAGCGGGACTAGCGGGAGATGAGCAGTTCTTC; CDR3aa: CASSQEAGLAGDEQFF
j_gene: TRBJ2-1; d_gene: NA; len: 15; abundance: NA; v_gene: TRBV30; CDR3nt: TGTGCCTGGAGCCCCCCACGGGTCTCCTACAATGAGCAGTTCTTC; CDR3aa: CAWSPPRVSYNEQFF
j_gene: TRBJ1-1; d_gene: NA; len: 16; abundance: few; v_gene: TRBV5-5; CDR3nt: TGTGCCAGCAGCTTGTACCCCAATCGGAGAGACACTGAAGCTTTCTTT; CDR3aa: CASSLYPNRRDTEAFF
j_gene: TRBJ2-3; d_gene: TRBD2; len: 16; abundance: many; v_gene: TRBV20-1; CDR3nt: TGCAGTGCTAGAGACCAACTAGCGGGAGTAGGAGATACGCAGTATTTT; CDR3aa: CSARDQLAGVGDTQYF
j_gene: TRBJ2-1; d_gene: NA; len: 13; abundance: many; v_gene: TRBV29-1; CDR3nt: TGCAGCGTTGAACAAGGATCCTACAATGAGCAGTTCTTC; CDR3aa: CSVEQGSYNEQFF
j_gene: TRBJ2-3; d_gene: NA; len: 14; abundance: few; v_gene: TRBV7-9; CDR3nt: TGTGCCAGCAGCCGAACCGACAGCACAGATACGCAGTATTTT; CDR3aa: CASSRTDSTDTQYF
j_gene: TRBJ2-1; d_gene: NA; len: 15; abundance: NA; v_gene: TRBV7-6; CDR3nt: TGTGCCAGCAGCTGGGGTGGAGTCTCCTACAATGAGCAGTTCTTC; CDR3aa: CASSWGGVSYNEQFF
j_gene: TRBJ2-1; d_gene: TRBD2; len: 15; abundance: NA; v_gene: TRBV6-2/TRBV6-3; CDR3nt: TGTGCCAGCAGTTATTTTTTGTCGGGGAGGGATGAGCAGTTCTTC; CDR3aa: CASSYFLSGRDEQFF
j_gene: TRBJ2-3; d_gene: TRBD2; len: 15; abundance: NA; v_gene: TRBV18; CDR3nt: TGTGCCAGCTCACCGACGGCGGGAGGGACAGATACGCAGTATTTT; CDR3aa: CASSPTAGGTDTQYF
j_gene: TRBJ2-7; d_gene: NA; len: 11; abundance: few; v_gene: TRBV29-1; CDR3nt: TGCAGCGGCGTTATTTCCTACGAGCAGTACTTC; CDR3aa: CSGVISYEQYF
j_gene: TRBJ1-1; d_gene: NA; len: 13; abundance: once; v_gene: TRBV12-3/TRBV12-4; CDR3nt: TGTGCCAGCAGTTTACTGTTGAACACTGAAGCTTTCTTT; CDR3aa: CASSLLLNTEAFF
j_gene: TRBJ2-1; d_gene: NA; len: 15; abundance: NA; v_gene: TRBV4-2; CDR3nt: TGTGCCAGCAGCCAAGATAGGGGGGGCGGCAATGAGCAGTTCTTC; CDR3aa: CASSQDRGGGNEQFF
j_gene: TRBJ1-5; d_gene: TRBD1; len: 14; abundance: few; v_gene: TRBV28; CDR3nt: TGTGCCAGCAGCCTTACAGGGGGTAATCAGCCCCAGCATTTT; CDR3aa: CASSLTGGNQPQHF
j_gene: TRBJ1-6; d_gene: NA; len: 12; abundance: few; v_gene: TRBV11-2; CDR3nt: TGTGCCAGCAGCCCCAGGGATTCACCCCTCCACTTT; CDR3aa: CASSPRDSPLHF
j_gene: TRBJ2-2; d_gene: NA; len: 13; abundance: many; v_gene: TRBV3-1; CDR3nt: TGTGCCAGCAGCCAATATAGCCACGGGGAGCTGTTTTTT; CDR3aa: CASSQYSHGELFF
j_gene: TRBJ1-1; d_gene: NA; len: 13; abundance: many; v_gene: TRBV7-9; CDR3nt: TGTGCCAGCAGCTTAATGGGGACGGATGAAGCTTTCTTT; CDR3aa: CASSLMGTDEAFF
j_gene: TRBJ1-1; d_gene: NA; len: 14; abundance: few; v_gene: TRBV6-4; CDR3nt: TGTGCCAGCGTATGGACATTCTCGAACACTGAAGCTTTCTTT; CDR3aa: CASVWTFSNTEAFF
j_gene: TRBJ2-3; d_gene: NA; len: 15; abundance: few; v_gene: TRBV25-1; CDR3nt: TGTGCCAGCAGTGAATATGCAGATAGCACAGATACGCAGTATTTT; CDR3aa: CASSEYADSTDTQYF
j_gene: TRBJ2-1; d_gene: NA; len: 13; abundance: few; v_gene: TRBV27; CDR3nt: TGTGCCAGCGGAACGGGAGTGGGCAATGAGCAGTTCTTC; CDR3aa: CASGTGVGNEQFF
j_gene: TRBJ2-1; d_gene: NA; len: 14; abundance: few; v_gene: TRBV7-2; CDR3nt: TGTGCCAGCGTAACCTGGAGCTCCTACAATGAGCAGTTCTTC; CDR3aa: CASVTWSSYNEQFF
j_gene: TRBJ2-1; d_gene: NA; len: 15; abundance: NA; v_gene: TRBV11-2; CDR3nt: TGTGCCAGCAGCTTAGAGCAGGGAGTTTACAATGAGCAGTTCTTC; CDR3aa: CASSLEQGVYNEQFF
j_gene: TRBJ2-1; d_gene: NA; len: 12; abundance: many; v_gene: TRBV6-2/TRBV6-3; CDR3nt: TGTGCCAGCAGTATAATCGGAGGAGAGCAGTTCTTC; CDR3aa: CASSIIGGEQFF
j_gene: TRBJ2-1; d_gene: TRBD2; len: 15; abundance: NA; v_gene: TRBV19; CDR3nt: TGTGCCAGTAGTATCGTAGCGGGAGGCGTCAATGAGCAGTTCTTC; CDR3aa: CASSIVAGGVNEQFF
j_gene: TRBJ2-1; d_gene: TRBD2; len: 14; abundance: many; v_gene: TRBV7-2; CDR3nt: TGTGCCAGCAGCTTGGGACTAGCGTACAATGAGCAGTTCTTC; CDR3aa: CASSLGLAYNEQFF
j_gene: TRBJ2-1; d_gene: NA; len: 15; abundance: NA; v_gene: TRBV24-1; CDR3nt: TGTGCCACCAGTGGTGCGCCCTGGGAGTACAATGAGCAGTTCTTC; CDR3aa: CATSGAPWEYNEQFF
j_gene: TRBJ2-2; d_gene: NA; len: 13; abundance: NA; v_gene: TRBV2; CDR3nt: TGTGCCGTACCGGGAACCTTAGGAGGGGAGCTGTTTTTT; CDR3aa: CAVPGTLGGELFF
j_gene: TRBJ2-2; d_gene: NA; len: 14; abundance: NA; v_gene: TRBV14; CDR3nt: TGTGCCAGCAGCCAAGACGCAGTGCCCGGGGAGCTGTTTTTT; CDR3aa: CASSQDAVPGELFF
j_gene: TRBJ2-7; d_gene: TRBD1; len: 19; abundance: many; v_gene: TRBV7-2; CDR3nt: TGTGCCAGCAGCTCCGCCCTTCCTAATACAGGGGAGCCAGCATACGAGCAGTACTTC; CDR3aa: CASSSALPNTGEPAYEQYF
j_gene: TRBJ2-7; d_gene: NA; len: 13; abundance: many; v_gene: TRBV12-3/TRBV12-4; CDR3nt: TGTGCCAGCAGTTTAGCGCTCTCCTCCGAGCAGTACTTC; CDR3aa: CASSLALSSEQYF
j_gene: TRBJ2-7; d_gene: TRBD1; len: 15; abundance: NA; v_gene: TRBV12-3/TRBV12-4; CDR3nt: TGTGCCAGCAGCCTTAGGACAGGGGCCCCCTACGAGCAGTACTTC; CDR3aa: CASSLRTGAPYEQYF
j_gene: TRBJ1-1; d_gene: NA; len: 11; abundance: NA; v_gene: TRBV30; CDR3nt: TGTGCCTGGGCCGTAGGACCTGAAGCTTTCTTT; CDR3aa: CAWAVGPEAFF
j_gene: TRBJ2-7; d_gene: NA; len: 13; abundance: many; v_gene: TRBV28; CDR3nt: TGTGCCAGCAACCCACGGGGACTTTACGAGCAGTACTTC; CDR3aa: CASNPRGLYEQYF
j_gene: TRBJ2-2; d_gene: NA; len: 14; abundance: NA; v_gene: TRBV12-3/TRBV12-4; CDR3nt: TGTGCCAGCAGTTCTGGCAGCTACACCGGGGAGCTGTTTTTT; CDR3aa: CASSSGSYTGELFF
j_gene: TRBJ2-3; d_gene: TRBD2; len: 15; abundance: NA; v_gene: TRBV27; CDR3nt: TGTGCCAGCAGTCATACGGGACTAGCGGGAGATACGCAGTATTTT; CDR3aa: CASSHTGLAGDTQYF
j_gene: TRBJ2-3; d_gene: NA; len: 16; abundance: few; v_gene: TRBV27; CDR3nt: TGTGCCAGCAGTTTATCCATGGGGAGTCGAACAGATACGCAGTATTTT; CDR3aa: CASSLSMGSRTDTQYF
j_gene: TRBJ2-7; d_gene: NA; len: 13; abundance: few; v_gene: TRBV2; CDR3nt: TGTGCCAGCAGAGTCGGGACAAGCGTGGAGCAGTACTTC; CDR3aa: CASRVGTSVEQYF
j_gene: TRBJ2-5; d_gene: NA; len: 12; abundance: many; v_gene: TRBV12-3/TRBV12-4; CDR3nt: TGTGCCAGCAGTTTTTTCGGTGAGACCCAGTACTTC; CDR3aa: CASSFFGETQYF
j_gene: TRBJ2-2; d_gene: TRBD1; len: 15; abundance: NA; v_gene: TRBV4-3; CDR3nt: TGCGCCAGCAGCCAAGAAGGACAGGGGACCGGGGAGCTGTTTTTT; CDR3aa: CASSQEGQGTGELFF